The next 4 T cell receptor beta chains were all read from a single sample in a study of blood T cell repertoires in COVID-19. Profiled with immunoSEQ multiplex PCR; TCRdb holds only in-frame clones, not every one. The sample carries some 120,000 clones, over 75% recorded once. Source material: peripheral blood. The receptors were sampled from an elderly man with active or convalescent COVID-19.

The chain joins TRBV11-2 to TRBJ2-7; D possibly corresponds to TRBD1 (6 bases). The CDR3 loop spans 16 amino acids. The V end was cut by 1 base, the J end by 2 bases, with 15 bases between. The germline V gene encodes CDR1 SGHAT and CDR2 FQNNGV. The CDR3 region is CASSLVLQGPTYEQYF. In DNA, the CDR3 is TGTGCCAGCAGCTTAGTTTTACAGGGACCAACCTACGAGCAGTACTTC.

This chain joins TRBV28 and TRBJ1-2; 7 bases fit TRBD1. With 6 bases clipped from V and 4 bases from J, the junction kept 11 bases outside the gene matches. Germline CDR1 and CDR2: MDHEN and SYDVKM. This CDR3 has 15 amino acids. CDR3 DNA sequence: TGTGCCAGCAGAAGAACAGGGGCCAGTGGCTATGGCTACACCTTC. Its translation is CASRRTGASGYGYTF.

J is TRBJ2-2 and V is TRBV7-9; D remains ambiguous. The V and J ends lost 0 bases and 3 bases respectively, with 8 bases between them. The CDR3 loop spans 15 amino acids. Germline values: CDR1 SEHNR, CDR2 FQNEAQ (reference sequence). The DNA of the CDR3 is TGTGCCAGCAGCTTAGCGCTAACGGACACCGGGGAGCTGTTTTTT. Amino acid sequence: CASSLALTDTGELFF.

CDR3: CSVGHNQETQYF. The DNA of the CDR3 is TGCAGCGTTGGACATAACCAAGAGACCCAGTACTTC. The genes are TRBV29-1 and TRBJ2-5; no reliable D call. Deletions cut 4 bases from V and 0 bases from J, with 6 bases between. CDR1 and CDR2 from the germline V gene are SQVTM and ANQGSEA. This CDR3 comprises 12 residues.